Sequencing of this T cell receptor beta chain was carried out in a study of graft-versus-host responses after intestinal transplantation. Germline V gives CDR1 MNHEY, CDR2 SMNVEV (reference sequence). The CDR3 runs to 14 residues. The V end was cut by 8 bases, the J end by 2 bases, with 15 bases between. The sample holds one count of this clone. The antigen is not known. TCRdb keeps only in-frame clones here, not all; method: immunoSEQ multiplex PCR. This table has tens of thousands of clones, about 93% appearing once. The sequenced sample was unstimulated CD8+ T cells sorted from spleen or lymph node cells, obtained before intestinal transplant. This receptor was obtained from a human donor who received an intestinal transplant. V and J are TRBV27 and TRBJ1-2, with D tentatively TRBD1 (5 bases). The CDR3 bases are TGTGCCAGCGGTCCAGGGCTGGGGAACTATGGCTACACCTTC. This gives the protein CASGPGLGNYGYTF.